This T cell receptor (beta chain) was recovered during a study of immune heterogeneity within non-small cell lung tumors. This clonotype is termed medium-sized. Bulk tumor gDNA, roughly 600 ng per sample, served as the TCR template. Surgical sampling yielded several biopsies per primary tumor (spaced far apart). Curative surgery was performed on patients who had untreated, newly diagnosed non-small cell lung cancer. A multiplex PCR containing 32 V primers and 13 J primers was used to amplify TCR beta CDR3. Each CDR3 protein is one row after TCRdb ran MiXCR on the multiplex PCR reads. Counted here are roughly 15,000 distinct CDR3 sequences, 28% occurring once; the ten biggest clones make up roughly 5.5%. V was pared by 4 bases and J by 10 bases, with 20 bases between. Germline CDR1 MNHEY, CDR2 SMNVEV (reference sequence). The CDR3 sequence is 15 residues long.

The specimen was lung tumor tissue. The receptor's source is a man aged 40-49 years with non-small cell lung cancer. V and J are TRBV27 and TRBJ2-1; D is perhaps TRBD2 (5 bases). The CDR3 region has the DNA TGTGCCAGCAGTTCCCCGAATGTGGGAGTCAGGGAGCAGTTCTTC. Encoded protein: CASSSPNVGVREQFF.